This TCR beta chain was documented in a study of vaccination and CD4 T cells after COVID-19. CDR3 length: 14 amino acids. Germline V gene sequence: CDR1 GTSNPN, CDR2 SVGIG (reference sequence). V gave up 4 bases and J gave up 4 bases, with 16 bases separating them. Noted treatment: roughly nine-day PBMC culture with coronavirus spike peptide pools or control peptides (ViraFEST assay). CD4+ T-cell collection from the unexposed donor predated the COVID-19 pandemic (2011-2018). With the Oncomine TCR Beta short-read assay, DNA from cultured CD4+ T cells was sequenced. TCRdb fed the PCR reads into MiXCR, producing one record per CDR3 protein. The repertoire includes 6,000 to 7,000 distinct CDR3 sequences, around three fifths of them detected once, and about 25% sits in the top ten. To note about this clonotype: No antigen is known for it.

The rearrangement links TRBV30 to TRBJ1-2; tentative D call: TRBD1 (5 bases). This clonotype was obtained from a human donor in good health. The sample taken for sequencing was CD4+ T cells from blood, cultured in vitro. This CDR3 is CAWNGQGFAYGYTF. CDR3 nucleotide sequence: TGTGCCTGGAATGGGCAGGGTTTTGCCTATGGCTACACCTTC.